What follows are 28 T cell receptor beta chains derived from one specimen sequenced in a study of T cell responses to AZD1222 COVID-19 vaccine. Libraries were prepared by immunoSEQ multiplex PCR; TCRdb keeps only in-frame clonotypes and omits some of them. The sample has about 120,000 clones, approximately 89% seen once. The sequenced sample was peripheral blood, obtained on day 0 of AZD1222 vaccination. Receptor source: an adult in good health.

This clone is a singleton in its sample. The V and J genes are TRBV18 and TRBJ2-1; TRBD1 aligns across 9 bases. CDR3 length: 15 amino acids. The junction had 10 bases not matched to a gene; V was cut back by 6 bases and J by 7 bases. Germline values: CDR1 KGHSH, CDR2 LQKENI. In DNA form, the CDR3 reads TGTGCCAGCTCGGCGAGACAGGGGGTAGGTAATGAGCAGTTCTTC. Its translation is CASSARQGVGNEQFF.

The chain recombines TRBV7-6 with TRBJ2-2, with D possibly being TRBD2 (7 bases). V lost 5 bases and J 3 bases, leaving 16 bases between the germline ends. Per germline, CDR1 SGHVS and CDR2 FNYEAQ. The CDR3 spans 16 residues. CDR3 sequence: CASSPTAGADTGELFF. CDR3 coding DNA: TGTGCCAGCAGCCCAACGGCGGGGGCGGACACCGGGGAGCTGTTTTTT.

The V call is TRBV12-3 or TRBV12-4, the J call TRBJ1-5; D unresolved. The CDR3 extends over 13 amino acids. Trimming took 3 bases from V and 4 from J, leaving 7 bases between them. CDR3 region: CASSFRGNQPQHF. The CDR3 DNA reads as TGTGCCAGCAGTTTTAGAGGGAATCAGCCCCAGCATTTT.

The chain has TRBV28 and TRBJ2-7; D might be TRBD2 (6 bases). CDR1 is MDHEN, CDR2 SYDVKM, per germline. This CDR3 region has 15 residues. Trimming removed 1 base at V and 5 bases at J, with 15 bases between. In DNA form, the CDR3 reads TGTGCCAGCAGTTTATCAGCGGTGGGAGGACACGAGCAGTACTTC. It yields the protein CASSLSAVGGHEQYF.

The CDR3 DNA reads as TGTGCCAGCAGCACAGGACACTCCAATGAGCAGTTCTTC. Its translation: CASSTGHSNEQFF. The chain couples TRBV5-4 to TRBJ2-1, with a weak D call TRBD1 (5 bases). This CDR3 region has 13 residues. Germline CDR1 SGHNT, CDR2 YYREEE (reference sequence). The V gene lost 4 bases and the J gene lost 6 bases, with 11 bases spanning the gap.

The V and J genes are TRBV9 and TRBJ1-2; 7 bases line up with TRBD1. The CDR3 is 14 amino acids. Germline CDR1 is SGDLS and CDR2 is YYNGEE. With V trimmed by 4 bases and J by 4 bases, 7 bases remained unmatched. The CDR3 region is CASSTGTAIYGYTF. In DNA, the CDR3 is TGTGCCAGCAGCACCGGGACAGCCATCTATGGCTACACCTTC.

The chain carries TRBV19 and TRBJ2-1; 7 bases fit TRBD2. In germline, CDR1 is LNHDA, CDR2 SQIVND (reference sequence). The junction had 7 bases not matched to a gene; V was cut back by 5 bases and J by 9 bases. The CDR3 has 13 amino acids. The CDR3 nucleotides read TGTGCCAGTAGTCCCGGACTAGTGGGTGAGCAGTTCTTC. Its protein is CASSPGLVGEQFF. Filled out from reference TRBV19 and TRBJ2-1, the complete variable domain reads DGGITQSPKYLFRKEGQNVTLSCEQNLNHDAMYWYRQDPGQGLRLIYYSQIVNDFQKGDIAEGYSVSREKKESFPLTVTSAQKNPTAFYLCASSPGLVGEQFFGPGTRLTVL.

This clone was seen once. The chain combines TRBV7-9 with TRBJ1-5; D is unresolved. V lost 1 base and J lost 4, with 5 bases in between. Germline V gene lookup returns CDR1 SEHNR and CDR2 FQNEAQ (reference sequence). The CDR3 totals 13 residues. The chain's CDR3 is CASSLDSNQPQHF. CDR3 coding DNA: TGTGCCAGCAGCTTAGATTCAAATCAGCCCCAGCATTTT.

The CDR3 coding sequence is TGTGCCAGCAGCCAAGTGTTGGGACAGGGTTCCCACGAGCAGTACTTC. It specifies CASSQVLGQGSHEQYF. The rearrangement joins TRBV3-1 (or the pseudogene TRBV3-2) to TRBJ2-7; 9 bases fit TRBD1. Germline CDR1 is LGHDT and CDR2 is YNNKEL (reference sequence). Trimming removed 1 base from V and 5 bases from J; junction bases left unmatched: 9. The CDR3 loop spans 16 amino acids.

This chain links TRBV19 with TRBJ2-7; the D gene is possibly TRBD2 (5 bases). The CDR3 spans 15 residues. V dropped 0 bases and J dropped 0 bases, with 9 bases sitting between them. Per germline, CDR1 LNHDA and CDR2 SQIVND (reference sequence). The CDR3 DNA sequence: TGTGCCAGTAGTATAGATCCGGGAACCTCCTACGAGCAGTACTTC. Translation: CASSIDPGTSYEQYF.

The rearrangement joins TRBV6-4 to TRBJ2-5; the D is unclear. Germline V gene data show CDR1 as MRHNA and CDR2 as SNTAGT. This CDR3 is 14 amino acids long. With 2 bases removed from V and 7 bases from J, the gap between germline ends came to 14 bases. The CDR3 region has the DNA TGTGCCAGCAGTGACCAACCCTTCCGAGGGACCCAGTACTTC. It specifies CASSDQPFRGTQYF.

V usage is TRBV9 and J usage is TRBJ2-1; the D gene is possibly TRBD2 (6 bases). The CDR3 is made up of 16 amino acids. CDR1 and CDR2 from the germline V gene are SGDLS and YYNGEE. V lost 3 bases, J lost 0 bases, and 13 bases lay in between. CDR3 protein: CASSAGGGSSYNEQFF. The DNA of the CDR3 is TGTGCCAGCAGCGCGGGTGGGGGGAGCTCCTACAATGAGCAGTTCTTC.

The rearrangement uses TRBV7-3 and TRBJ2-1, with TRBD2 matching 9 bases. The CDR3 has 16 residues. Germline-derived CDR1 and CDR2 are SGHTA and FQGTGA. Trimming removed 2 bases from V and 4 bases from J; junction bases left unmatched: 6. CDR3 residues: CASSLGGAGGYNEQFF. The CDR3 coding sequence is TGTGCCAGCAGCTTAGGCGGAGCGGGGGGTTACAATGAGCAGTTCTTC.

This chain links TRBV28 with TRBJ1-5, with D unclear. The CDR3 runs 12 residues. Germline V gives CDR1 MDHEN, CDR2 SYDVKM. Trimming stripped 10 bases from V and 6 bases from J, with 13 bases between. This CDR3 reads CATAGTGQPQHF. In DNA form, the CDR3 reads TGTGCCACCGCCGGCACCGGTCAGCCCCAGCATTTT.

The rearrangement links TRBV2 to TRBJ2-7; 7 nucleotides align to TRBD2. V was clipped by 1 base and J by 6 bases; unmatched bases: 9. Germline-derived CDR1 and CDR2 are SNHLY and FYNNEI. This CDR3 has 15 amino acids. This chain's CDR3 is CASSEGAGVWREQYF. The CDR3 DNA sequence: TGTGCCAGCAGTGAAGGGGCGGGAGTTTGGCGCGAGCAGTACTTC.

The chain has TRBV4-1 and TRBJ2-4; D is undetermined. The length of the CDR3 is 15 residues. Trimming took off 3 bases at V and 0 bases at J, with 9 bases between the two ends. CDR1 and CDR2 from the germline V gene are MGHRA and YSYEKL. The CDR3 DNA reads as TGCGCCAGCAGCCAGATCTCTGTAGCCAAAAACATTCAGTACTTC. Translation gives CASSQISVAKNIQYF.

This clone appeared a single time. The chain recombines TRBV30 with TRBJ2-2; a possible D gene is TRBD1 (5 bases). This CDR3 contains 13 residues. Germline CDR1 and CDR2: GTSNPN and SVGIG (reference sequence). V was pared by 3 bases and J by 4 bases, with 9 bases between. The CDR3 coding sequence is TGTGCCTGGAGGCTGCAGGGCACCGGGGAGCTGTTTTTT. Translated: CAWRLQGTGELFF.

V is TRBV4-1 and J is TRBJ1-3, with D uncertain. From germline, CDR1 is MGHRA and CDR2 YSYEKL. CDR3 length equals 13 residues. Trimming took off 2 bases at V and 4 bases at J, with 6 bases between the two ends. The CDR3 spells CASSQMGGNTIYF. CDR3 DNA sequence: TGCGCCAGCAGCCAAATGGGAGGAAACACCATATATTTT.

This chain connects TRBV5-1 to TRBJ2-1; 8 bases line up with TRBD1. CDR1 is SGHRS, CDR2 YFSETQ, per germline. The trim removed 1 base at V and 9 bases at J, leaving 3 bases unmatched. CDR3 length: 13 residues. The CDR3 loop reads CASSLTGGSEQFF. DNA of the CDR3: TGCGCCAGCAGCTTGACAGGGGGTAGTGAGCAGTTCTTC.

This chain links TRBV7-6 with TRBJ1-4; 8 nucleotides match TRBD1. V gave up 3 bases and J gave up 6 bases; unmatched junction bases: 9. The CDR3 length is 16 residues. Germline V gene data show CDR1 as SGHVS and CDR2 as FNYEAQ. The chain's CDR3 is CASSFAGGWSDEKLFF. CDR3 bases: TGTGCCAGCAGCTTTGCAGGGGGCTGGAGTGATGAAAAACTGTTTTTT.

The chain carries TRBV10-1 and TRBJ2-3; D may be TRBD1 (6 bases). CDR1 is WNHNN, CDR2 SYGVQD, per germline (reference sequence). The CDR3 has 14 residues. V was cut by 6 bases and J by 4 bases, with 14 bases left in between. CDR3 sequence reads: CASRERGSSDTQYF. CDR3 bases: TGCGCCAGCAGAGAAAGGGGGTCTTCAGATACGCAGTATTTT.

This clone was counted once. The V call is TRBV19, the J call TRBJ1-6; tentatively, D is TRBD1 (6 bases). CDR1 and CDR2 from the germline V gene are LNHDA and SQIVND (reference sequence). The length of the CDR3 is 13 residues. V was cut by 8 bases and J by 7 bases, with 12 bases left in between. CDR3 coding DNA: TGTGCCAGTGCGACAGGCTGGAATTCACCCCTCCACTTT. Translation gives CASATGWNSPLHF.

This chain uses TRBV4-1 with TRBJ1-2, with 9 bases aligning to TRBD1. CDR3 length equals 14 residues. Looked up from germline, CDR1 is MGHRA and CDR2 is YSYEKL. With 1 base clipped from V and 8 bases from J, the junction kept 5 bases outside the gene matches. The CDR3 bases are TGCGCCAGCAGCCAAGCCGGGACAGGGAGCGGCTACACCTTC. Amino acids: CASSQAGTGSGYTF.

The V and J genes are TRBV7-3 and TRBJ2-2, with 10 bases aligning to TRBD1. V was pared by 4 bases and J by 1 base, with 6 bases of the junction left unmatched. The CDR3 totals 17 residues. Germline assignment: CDR1 SGHTA and CDR2 FQGTGA. CDR3 nucleotides: TGTGCCAGCAGCTATCAGACAGGGGGCCTGAACACCGGGGAGCTGTTTTTT. It specifies CASSYQTGGLNTGELFF. The full variable domain, its missing parts supplied by reference TRBV7-3 and TRBJ2-2, is GAGVSQTPSNKVTEKGKYVELRCDPISGHTALYWYRQSLGQGPEFLIYFQGTGAADDSGLPNDRFFAVRPEGSVSTLKIQRTERGDSAVYLCASSYQTGGLNTGELFFGEGSRLTVL.

The J gene is TRBJ2-1, the V gene TRBV29-1, with 12 bases matching TRBD2. The CDR3 spans 13 residues. V lost 7 bases to trimming and J lost 9 bases; unmatched junction nucleotides: 7. Germline loops: CDR1 SQVTM, CDR2 ANQGSEA. The CDR3 sequence is CSATSGRVGEQFF. In DNA, the CDR3 is TGCAGCGCGACTAGCGGGAGAGTGGGTGAGCAGTTCTTC.

V usage is TRBV27 and J usage is TRBJ2-7; 9 bases map to TRBD1. The trim removed 6 bases at V and 4 bases at J, leaving 7 bases unmatched. Germline V lookup: CDR1 MNHEY, CDR2 SMNVEV (reference sequence). This CDR3 has 14 residues. CDR3 loop: CASRAGTGSYEQYF. CDR3 sequence (DNA): TGTGCCAGCAGGGCCGGGACAGGGTCGTACGAGCAGTACTTC.

This chain uses TRBV30 with TRBJ1-5; 8 bases agree with TRBD1. V lost 1 base to trimming and J lost 2 bases; unmatched junction nucleotides: 13. CDR3 length equals 18 residues. The V gene's germline CDR1 is GTSNPN and CDR2 SVGIG (reference sequence). The CDR3 sequence is CAWSAGDRTSAGNQPQHF. Here the CDR3 DNA reads TGTGCCTGGAGTGCAGGGGACAGGACGTCGGCGGGCAATCAGCCCCAGCATTTT.

The chain carries TRBV5-1 and TRBJ2-1; TRBD2 is a possible D gene (6 bases). V shed 4 bases and J shed 7 bases, with 18 bases lying between them. Germline V gene data show CDR1 as SGHRS and CDR2 as YFSETQ. The CDR3 has 15 residues. The CDR3 protein is CASSPAEGRGNEQFF. The CDR3 nucleotides are TGCGCCAGCAGCCCGGCGGAGGGCCGAGGGAATGAGCAGTTCTTC.